The 31 T cell receptor beta chains below come from one sample, sequenced in a study of tumor-infiltrating lymphocytes in primary liver carcinoma. For blood RNA, unsorted whole blood served as the source, and germline DNA was extracted too. The researchers produced TCR beta cDNA from roughly 500 ng total RNA with a constant-region primer. Each TCR beta library was derived from three nested multiplex PCR rounds that employed slightly modified ARM-PCR. TRBV1-TRBV30 forward primers paired with a C-beta reverse primer drove the first two PCR rounds, ten to eleven cycles each. MiXCR, run by TCRdb on the multiplex PCR reads, gives a single entry per CDR3 protein. The sample consists of about 200,000 distinct CDR3 sequences, approximately 64% of them appearing once. The sample consisted of peripheral blood. The receptors originated from a woman aged 55 to 70 with primary liver carcinoma and hepatitis B virus infection.

The V gene is TRBV14, the J gene TRBJ1-1, with D unclear. There are 14 residues in the CDR3. Per the germline V gene, CDR1 is SGHDN and CDR2 is FVKESK. V was pared by 0 bases and J by 5 bases, with 10 bases between. CDR3 loop: CASSQDSRKTEAFF. The CDR3 DNA reads TGTGCCAGCAGCCAAGATTCCAGGAAAACTGAAGCTTTCTTT.

Points on this clonotype: Germline and junction disagree at one end, which may indicate a read error. V and J are TRBV29-1 and TRBJ1-1; perhaps TRBD1 as D (5 bases). This CDR3 comprises 13 residues. Germline CDR1 and CDR2: SQVTM and ANQGSEA. The CDR3, as DNA: TGCAGCGTCGCCACGGGGGAGAACACTGAAGCTTTCTTC. Amino acid sequence: CSVATGENTEAFF.

This clonotype was seen many times. The chain has TRBV30 and TRBJ2-1; 10 bases agree with TRBD2. Germline CDR1 is GTSNPN and CDR2 is SVGIG (reference sequence). The CDR3 has 16 amino acids. V dropped 4 bases and J dropped 2; count of bases not matched to a gene: 8. CDR3 amino acids: CAWTGHGTSAYNEQFF. The CDR3 DNA is TGTGCCTGGACCGGCCACGGGACTAGCGCCTACAATGAGCAGTTCTTC.

The chain has TRBV28 and TRBJ2-1; 8 bases align to TRBD2. The germline CDR1 and CDR2 sequences are MDHEN and SYDVKM. J gave up 4 bases and V 8 bases, and 7 bases lay outside the gene matches. There are 14 residues in the CDR3. This CDR3 reads CASRNPGGYNEQFF. CDR3 coding DNA: TGTGCCAGCCGGAACCCGGGGGGGTACAATGAGCAGTTCTTC.

The chain couples TRBV12-3 or TRBV12-4 to TRBJ1-2; the match to TRBD1 covers 11 bases. V lost 8 bases, J lost 10 bases, and 12 bases stayed unmatched. The CDR3 is 14 residues long. The chain's CDR3 is CASSRTGGYDVYTF. The CDR3 DNA is TGTGCCAGCTCACGGACAGGGGGCTATGATGTCTACACCTTC.

This clonotype was seen just once. The chain carries TRBV11-2 and TRBJ2-3, with D possibly being TRBD2 (5 bases). V was clipped by 4 bases and J by 14 bases, with 16 bases between them. This CDR3 contains 12 residues. Germline V gene lookup returns CDR1 SGHAT and CDR2 FQNNGV. CDR3 nucleotides: TGTGCCAGCAGCTCCCCGGGAACTACACTGTATTTT. It codes for CASSSPGTTLYF.

A note on this clonotype: At one boundary the junction diverges from the germline segment, which might be a read error. The genes are TRBV11-2 and TRBJ2-1, with 7 bases lining up with TRBD2. This CDR3 comprises 13 residues. Germline V gene data show CDR1 as SGHAT and CDR2 as FQNNGV. CDR3 bases: TGTGCCAGCAACAGGACTAGTGGGGCAGAGCAGCTCTTC. It encodes CASNRTSGAEQLF. Looking up the rest from reference TRBV11-2 and TRBJ2-1 gives the full variable domain: EAGVAQSPRYKIIEKRQSVAFWCNPISGHATLYWYQQILGQGPKLLIQFQNNGVVDDSQLPKDRFSAERLKGVDSTLKIQPAKLEDSAVYLCASNRTSGAEQLFGPGTRLTVL.

A word on this clonotype: Just one base apart from a much larger clone, this may be a read error. J is TRBJ2-4 and V is TRBV12-3 or TRBV12-4; TRBD2 matches at 7 bases. J was trimmed by 1 base and V by 5 bases; bases with no gene match: 2. This CDR3 spans 14 amino acids. CDR3 protein: CASSNGRAKNIQYF. CDR3 bases: TGTGCCAGCAGTAACGGGAGGGCCAAAAACATTCAGTACTTC.

V is TRBV11-2 and J is TRBJ2-3, with D unresolved. Germline CDR1 SGHAT, CDR2 FQNNGV. V gave up 6 bases and J gave up 8 bases, with 21 bases separating them. The CDR3 contains 15 residues. The CDR3 DNA reads as TGTGCCAGCAGTCCGTCCGTGCGGAGCACGGGTACGCAGTATTTT. Residues: CASSPSVRSTGTQYF.

The sample holds a few counts of this clonotype. The gene calls are TRBV7-9 and TRBJ1-1; D is possibly TRBD1 (6 bases). The V gene's germline CDR1 is SEHNR and CDR2 FQNEAQ (reference sequence). CDR3 size: 12 residues. V dropped 5 bases and J dropped 5 bases, with 9 bases sitting between them. CDR3 region: CASSEGGTEAFF. The DNA of the CDR3 is TGTGCCAGCAGCGAAGGGGGGACTGAAGCTTTCTTT.

Remarks on this clonotype: A read error may produce the germline difference seen at one junction end. The genes are TRBV11-2 and TRBJ2-7; 8 bases align to TRBD2. The CDR3 covers 18 residues. CDR1 is SGHAT and CDR2 is FQNNGV in the germline V gene. The CDR3 DNA follows: TGTACCAGTGGCTTAGATTGGGTCAGTCTAGCGGGTCCCTACGAGCAGTACTTC. This gives the protein CTSGLDWVSLAGPYEQYF. The variable domain in full, with the rest retrieved from reference TRBV11-2 and TRBJ2-7, is EAGVAQSPRYKIIEKRQSVAFWCNPISGHATLYWYQQILGQGPKLLIQFQNNGVVDDSQLPKDRFSAERLKGVDSTLKIQPAKLEDSAVYLCTSGLDWVSLAGPYEQYFGPGTRLTVT.

The J gene is TRBJ2-7, the V gene TRBV20-1, with a possible D match to TRBD1 (6 bases). The germline gives CDR1 DFQATT, CDR2 SNEGSKA (reference sequence). V was pared by 2 bases and J by 0 bases, with 8 bases between. This CDR3 region has 13 residues. DNA of the CDR3: TGCAGTGCTAGACGACAGGCCTCCTACGAGCAGTACTTC. Residues: CSARRQASYEQYF.

As concerns this clonotype: A much larger clone lies one base from this, so it may be a read error. V is TRBV5-4 and J is TRBJ2-6, with D possibly matching TRBD2 (6 bases). This CDR3 comprises 16 residues. Germline CDR1 and CDR2: SGHNT and YYREEE (reference sequence). This chain's CDR3 is CASSSGSSSGANILTF. CDR3 bases: TGTGCCAGCAGCTCCGGGAGCAGCTCTGGGGCCAACATCCTGACTTTC.

To note about this clonotype: Its ends do not fully match the called genes, so a read error is possible. The chain joins TRBV15 to TRBJ2-1, with D tentatively TRBD2 (5 bases). Germline CDR1 is LNHNV and CDR2 is YYDKDF (reference sequence). CDR3 size: 15 residues. CDR3 region: CAISSIETSLHEQFF. Here the CDR3 DNA reads TGTGCCATCAGCTCCATAGAAACTAGTCTCCATGAGCAGTTCTTC.

Details on this clonotype: A read error may explain this, as a much larger clone is one base away. The rearrangement uses TRBV5-1 and TRBJ2-3; 8 bases align to TRBD2. Germline V gene lookup returns CDR1 SGHRS and CDR2 YFSETQ. J was trimmed by 4 bases and V by 2 bases; bases with no gene match: 6. This CDR3 spans 15 amino acids. CDR3 in amino acids: CASSFTGRGADTQYF. The CDR3 DNA is TGCGCCAGCAGCTTTACCGGGAGGGGAGCAGATACGCAGTATTTT.

This clonotype showed up just a few times. This may be a read error: a much more frequent sequence differs by one nucleotide. Because it lacks the conserved phenylalanine or tryptophan at the end, this CDR3 is likely a read error. This sequence joins TRBV10-3 and TRBJ2-5, with a weak D call TRBD2 (5 bases). The V end lost 4 bases, the J end lost 4 bases, and 7 bases lay between the germline ends. The CDR3 consists of 12 residues. Germline V gene data show CDR1 as ENHRY and CDR2 as SYGVKD. This chain's CDR3 is CAISGEGETQYL. The CDR3 DNA reads TGTGCCATCAGTGGCGAGGGAGAGACCCAGTACCTC.

Worth noting for this clonotype: This may come from a read error, since a much larger clone is one base off. The chain joins TRBV4-1 to TRBJ1-3; no reliable D call. This CDR3 has 16 amino acids. Germline V gene lookup returns CDR1 MGHRA and CDR2 YSYEKL. The CDR3 is CASSQDQPTSGNTIFF. The CDR3 region has the DNA TGCGCCAGCAGCCAAGATCAACCCACCTCTGGAAACACCATATTTTTT.

With regard to this clonotype: A much larger clone lies a single base off, so this may be a read error. This chain joins TRBV12-3 or TRBV12-4 and TRBJ2-1; tentative D call: TRBD1 (6 bases). The CDR3 sequence is 13 residues long. The CDR3 nucleotides are TGTGCCAGCAGCTACGAGGGGGTTGTTGAGCGGTTCTTC. Translating gives CASSYEGVVERFF.

A remark on this clonotype: A much larger clone is a single base away; this may be a read error. The chain has TRBV10-3 and TRBJ1-4, with D possibly TRBD1 on 5 matching bases. Germline CDR1 is ENHRY and CDR2 is SYGVKD. The CDR3 is 14 amino acids. In nucleotides, the CDR3 is TGTGTCATCAGTGAAAGTACGGGACTTGAAAAACTGTTTTTT. It codes for CVISESTGLEKLFF.

Comments on this clonotype: The junction differs from germline at one of its ends, possibly a read error. CDR3 nucleotide sequence: TGTGTCAGCAGTCCTCGTCTAGGGACAGGGATAATAGCCAAAAACATTCAGTACTTC. This translates into CVSSPRLGTGIIAKNIQYF. This rearrangement joins TRBV12-3 or TRBV12-4 to TRBJ2-4; the match to TRBD1 covers 9 bases. The CDR3 consists of 19 residues.

Of note for this clonotype: Lacking the conserved final phenylalanine or tryptophan, this CDR3 likely reflects a read error. The chain carries TRBV28 and TRBJ1-2; D may be TRBD1 (5 bases). V shed 6 bases and J shed 8 bases, with 13 bases lying between them. CDR1 and CDR2 (germline): MDHEN, SYDVKM. The CDR3 covers 12 residues. The CDR3 nucleotides are TGTGCCAGCAGCCTGGACACTCGGGGCTACACCTTA. It is translated as CASSLDTRGYTL.

The chain joins TRBV28 to TRBJ2-7; D is undetermined. CDR3 length equals 12 residues. Germline V gene lookup returns CDR1 MDHEN and CDR2 SYDVKM. DNA of the CDR3: TGTGTCAGTAGCTTGCTGTCCTACGAGCAGTACTTC. This translates into CVSSLLSYEQYF.

V and J are TRBV11-2 and TRBJ2-1; D is perhaps TRBD1 or TRBD2 (5 bases each). This CDR3 contains 18 residues. Trimming pared 5 bases from V and 6 bases from J, leaving 26 bases between. The V gene's germline CDR1 is SGHAT and CDR2 FQNNGV. The CDR3 protein is CASSPVTVISRSGNEQFF. CDR3 coding DNA: TGTGCCAGCAGCCCTGTGACAGTGATCTCAAGGAGCGGCAATGAGCAGTTCTTC.

This clonotype showed up just once. An end of the junction does not agree with germline; a read error may underlie this. The genes are TRBV10-1 and TRBJ2-7; D is possibly TRBD1 (6 bases). Looked up from germline, CDR1 is WNHNN and CDR2 is SYGVQD (reference sequence). The CDR3 consists of 13 residues. CDR3 nucleotide sequence: TGCGGCAGCAGTGAGAGGACAGTCGGCGGGCAGTACTTC. As protein: CGSSERTVGGQYF.

The V call is TRBV5-4, the J call TRBJ2-1, with 13 bases aligning to TRBD2. Per the germline V gene, CDR1 is SGHNT and CDR2 is YYREEE (reference sequence). There are 15 residues in the CDR3. Losses at the gene ends were 1 base for V and 7 bases for J; bases not matched to a gene: 2. The CDR3 DNA sequence: TGTGCCAGCAGCTTGAGGACTAGCGGGGGAAATGAGCAGTTCTTC. It is translated as CASSLRTSGGNEQFF.

Comment on this clonotype: One end of the junction varies from germline; a read error may be responsible. The rearrangement joins TRBV11-2 to TRBJ2-3; TRBD2 aligns across 8 bases. Germline V lookup: CDR1 SGHAT, CDR2 FQNNGV. The CDR3 covers 14 residues. DNA for the CDR3: TGTGTCAGCAGCCCCCGACTAGCGACAGATACCCAGTATTTT. Translated, it gives CVSSPRLATDTQYF. The full variable domain, in which reference TRBV11-2 and TRBJ2-3 provide the parts outside the CDR3, is EAGVAQSPRYKIIEKRQSVAFWCNPISGHATLYWYQQILGQGPKLLIQFQNNGVVDDSQLPKDRFSAERLKGVDSTLKIQPAKLEDSAVYLCVSSPRLATDTQYFGPGTRLTVL.

The CDR3 loop reads CASSDTGASNQPQHF. The CDR3 nucleotides are TGTGCCAGCAGTGATACAGGGGCTAGCAATCAGCCCCAGCATTTT. The genes are TRBV28 and TRBJ1-5; 7 bases are a match to TRBD1. The CDR3 loop spans 15 amino acids. J was trimmed by 0 bases and V by 5 bases; bases with no gene match: 4. CDR1 is MDHEN and CDR2 is SYDVKM in the germline V gene.

About this clonotype itself: One end of the junction varies from germline; a read error may be responsible. The chain employs TRBV11-2 and TRBJ2-7, with D possibly TRBD1 on 5 matching bases. The CDR3 runs 15 residues. Germline V lookup: CDR1 SGHAT, CDR2 FQNNGV. The CDR3, as DNA: TGTGCCAGCAACTCCCAGGGTACCATCTCCTACGAGCATTACTTC. Residues: CASNSQGTISYEHYF.

On this clonotype itself: A read error may be the cause here, since a much bigger clone is one base away. This chain uses TRBV12-3 or TRBV12-4 with TRBJ2-3; the D is unclear. With 4 bases removed from V and 2 bases from J, the gap between germline ends came to 10 bases. The CDR3 covers 14 residues. CDR3 bases: TGTGCCAGCAGTTATCCGGAGCACACAGATACGCAGTATTTT. It codes for CASSYPEHTDTQYF.

The chain employs TRBV11-2 and TRBJ2-3; a possible D gene is TRBD1 (7 bases). The CDR3 has 16 amino acids. The germline V gene has CDR1 SGHAT and CDR2 FQNNGV. The V end lost 3 bases, the J end lost 11 bases, and 24 bases lay between the germline ends. The CDR3, as DNA: TGTGCCAGCAGCTTGGTTACAGGGGAGGTCACAGATCGGCAGTATTTT. Amino acid sequence: CASSLVTGEVTDRQYF.

In its sample, this clonotype was seen once. This chain connects TRBV11-3 to TRBJ1-1; D perhaps matches TRBD1 (6 bases). Germline CDR1 is SGHNT and CDR2 is YENEEA. V shed 2 bases and J shed 7 bases, with 17 bases lying between them. The CDR3 loop spans 15 amino acids. The CDR3 DNA is TGTGCCAGCAGCTTACAGGGGCGAGACCGCATTGAAGCTTTCTTT. Residues: CASSLQGRDRIEAFF.